Listed below are T cell receptor beta chains from one sample, sequenced in a study of blood T cell repertoires in COVID-19. Clones were read by immunoSEQ multiplex PCR, and TCRdb kept only the in-frame ones, dropping some. The profile shows approximately 260,000 clones, 75% to 95% of them singletons. The sample consisted of PBMCs or T cells enriched from blood (not recorded which). The receptor source for this set is a woman younger than 30 who had recovered from COVID-19. Both conserved end residues are part of each CDR3. A clone size is listed for some rows: how often the clone was seen (once, few, many), or a class if it is expanded.

abundance	v_gene	CDR3aa
-	TRBV5-1	CASRTPGGTREYF
-	TRBV12-3/TRBV12-4	CALRFLSGNTIYF
-	TRBV4-1	CASSQDSTPGLAGGRAKNIQYF
-	TRBV7-2	CASSLKLGGRQPQHF
-	TRBV5-1	CASSQGLAGEKQYF
-	TRBV7-8	CASSYRPTDSDEQFF
-	TRBV18	CASSLEFAGLGNSPLHF
-	TRBV10-2	CASTPGEKTGELFF
-	TRBV19	CASSKTGGKLFF
-	TRBV7-8	CASSYFSAYNEQFF
-	TRBV19	CASSGDRGAPQFF
-	TRBV12-5	CASGLVRDTQVLFF
-	TRBV11-2	CASSLADTYVEAFF
-	TRBV5-1	CASSQKATDTQYF
once	TRBV21-1	CASSKWDRGLHGYTF
-	TRBV11-3	CASSWTAEQYF
-	TRBV28	CASTSADRAWTF
-	TRBV13	CASSLGTGGSYNEQFF
-	TRBV28	CASSPRYTYTQYF
-	TRBV19	CASSIDASWYNEQFF
-	TRBV27	CASSSESWGTYNEQFF
-	TRBV27	CASSLLLPTGMNTEAFF
-	TRBV7-9	CASSLVAEAFF
-	TRBV10-2	CASSEGRQETQYF
-	TRBV6-5	CASSLDRAHQHF
-	TRBV2	CASKASGGPLLSTDTQYF
-	TRBV6-2/TRBV6-3	CASSPGTAVEKLFF
-	TRBV28	CASSTPRQPQHF
-	TRBV27	CASSHQEAGFGGYTF
-	TRBV5-8	CASSIRDRWSRPQHF
-	TRBV5-1	CASSWTSGSTDTQYF
-	TRBV29-1	CSVGLAREQYF
once	TRBV10-1	CASSESIESNTEAFF
-	TRBV2	CASSPSTGNYGYTF
-	TRBV24-1	CATSGWDGQGDGYGYTF
-	TRBV18	CASSPGQASNYGYTF
-	TRBV4-1	CASSQYSGRTSTDTQYF
-	TRBV11-2	CASSLRGNTEAFF
-	TRBV15	CATSIGTGDYYEQYF
-	TRBV6-1	CASSEATGTGGYGYTF
-	TRBV10-3	CAHSDRGYEQYF
-	TRBV7-9	CASSHVGSSGDPWHNEQFF
-	TRBV5-4	CASSLAGGGLNTEAFF
-	TRBV19	CASGHSDTQYF
once	TRBV4-3	CASSQGWDRGEDEQYF
-	TRBV10-3	CAITPGEKNYGYTF
-	TRBV4-1	CASSQSPGYPSGYTF
-	TRBV6-1	CASSGFAAGSGNQPQHF